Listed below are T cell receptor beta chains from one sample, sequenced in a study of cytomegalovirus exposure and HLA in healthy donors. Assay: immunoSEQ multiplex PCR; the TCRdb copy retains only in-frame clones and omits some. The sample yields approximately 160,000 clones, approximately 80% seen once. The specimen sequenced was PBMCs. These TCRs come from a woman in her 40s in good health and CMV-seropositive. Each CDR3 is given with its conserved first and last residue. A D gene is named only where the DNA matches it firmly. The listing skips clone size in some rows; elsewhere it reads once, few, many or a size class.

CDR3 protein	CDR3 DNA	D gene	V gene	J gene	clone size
CASSLVAGGHNEQFF	TGCGCCAGCAGCTTGGTCGCGGGGGGGCACAATGAGCAGTTCTTC	TRBD2	TRBV5-1	TRBJ2-1	-
CASSKEEYSNQPQHF	TGTGCCAGCAGCAAAGAAGAGTATAGCAATCAGCCCCAGCATTTT	-	TRBV21-1	TRBJ1-5	few
CASSYSGLPYEQYF	TGTGCCAGCAGTTACTCTGGGCTCCCCTACGAGCAGTACTTC	-	TRBV6-5	TRBJ2-7	-
CASSRGSGRGGETQYF	TGTGCCAGCAGCCGAGGAAGCGGGAGGGGGGGAGAGACCCAGTACTTC	TRBD2	TRBV2	TRBJ2-5	once
CAWKVAGGLDTGELFF	TGTGCCTGGAAGGTAGCGGGGGGATTGGACACCGGGGAGCTGTTTTTT	TRBD2	TRBV30	TRBJ2-2	-
CASTGGIDTEAFF	TGTGCCAGCACCGGGGGTATCGACACTGAAGCTTTCTTT	-	TRBV6-5	TRBJ1-1	-
CASPLGRDYEQYF	TGCGCCAGCCCGCTGGGAAGGGACTACGAGCAGTACTTC	-	TRBV10-1	TRBJ2-7	-
CASSPTASAYTDTQYF	TGTGCCAGCAGCCCCACTGCTAGCGCCTACACAGATACGCAGTATTTT	-	TRBV7-2	TRBJ2-3	once
CASSITFRTGIYGYTF	TGTGCCAGTAGTATCACATTTCGGACAGGGATTTATGGCTACACCTTC	TRBD1	TRBV19	TRBJ1-2	-
CASRLAGEETQYF	TGTGCCAGCAGACTAGCGGGGGAAGAGACCCAGTACTTC	TRBD2	TRBV2	TRBJ2-5	-
CASSDWGQGSNQPQHF	TGTGCCAGCAGTGATTGGGGGCAGGGGAGCAATCAGCCCCAGCATTTT	-	TRBV2	TRBJ1-5	once
CATSRIAGVDTGELFF	TGTGCCACCAGCAGAATAGCGGGAGTGGACACCGGGGAGCTGTTTTTT	TRBD2	TRBV15	TRBJ2-2	once
CASTLLAGGPYEQYF	TGTGCCAGCACCTTGCTAGCGGGGGGGCCTTACGAGCAGTACTTC	TRBD2	TRBV2	TRBJ2-7	-
CASSPQEGINQPQHF	TGTGCCAGCTCACCACAGGAGGGGATCAATCAGCCCCAGCATTTT	-	TRBV18	TRBJ1-5	-
CASSLDWEDTIYF	TGTGCCAGCAGCTTGGACTGGGAGGACACCATATATTTT	-	TRBV5-6	TRBJ1-3	-
CASGLGQKSGANTGELFF	TGTGCTAGTGGTTTGGGCCAGAAAAGCGGCGCGAACACCGGGGAGCTGTTTTTT	-	TRBV12-5	TRBJ2-2	-
CASRQGSEQYF	TGTGCCAGCAGACAGGGATCCGAGCAGTACTTC	-	TRBV6-5	TRBJ2-7	-
CSVVQRAEAFF	TGCAGCGTTGTCCAGCGCGCTGAAGCTTTCTTT	-	TRBV29-1	TRBJ1-1	-
CASSLFQGMDTEAFF	TGTGCCAGCAGCTTATTTCAGGGGATGGACACTGAAGCTTTCTTT	-	TRBV7-2	TRBJ1-1	-
CASSDITGGANFGELFF	TGCGCCAGCAGCGATATTACAGGGGGCGCGAACTTCGGGGAGCTGTTTTTT	TRBD1	TRBV5-1	TRBJ2-2	-
CASSLNRLINTEAFF	TGTGCCAGCAGCTTAAACAGATTGATCAACACTGAAGCTTTCTTT	-	TRBV7-2	TRBJ1-1	-
CASSRGVVAGGNTDTQYF	TGTGCCAGCAGCCGGGGGGTGGTAGCGGGGGGGAACACAGATACGCAGTATTTT	TRBD2	TRBV11-3	TRBJ2-3	-
CASTETGTSLYGYTF	TGTGCCAGCACCGAGACGGGTACCTCCCTCTATGGCTACACCTTC	-	TRBV5-5	TRBJ1-2	once
CASSPTGGVNTEAFF	TGCGCCAGCAGCCCGACGGGGGGCGTAAACACTGAAGCTTTCTTT	-	TRBV4-3	TRBJ1-1	-
CASSEWGGDSYNSPLHF	TGTGCCAGCAGTGAATGGGGGGGTGACTCCTATAATTCACCCCTCCACTTT	-	TRBV25-1	TRBJ1-6	-
CAWGTGESQPQHF	TGTGCCTGGGGGACAGGGGAGAGTCAGCCCCAGCATTTT	TRBD1	TRBV30	TRBJ1-5	few
CASSIYVYNSPLHF	TGTGCCAGTAGTATTTATGTCTATAATTCACCCCTCCACTTT	-	TRBV19	TRBJ1-6	-